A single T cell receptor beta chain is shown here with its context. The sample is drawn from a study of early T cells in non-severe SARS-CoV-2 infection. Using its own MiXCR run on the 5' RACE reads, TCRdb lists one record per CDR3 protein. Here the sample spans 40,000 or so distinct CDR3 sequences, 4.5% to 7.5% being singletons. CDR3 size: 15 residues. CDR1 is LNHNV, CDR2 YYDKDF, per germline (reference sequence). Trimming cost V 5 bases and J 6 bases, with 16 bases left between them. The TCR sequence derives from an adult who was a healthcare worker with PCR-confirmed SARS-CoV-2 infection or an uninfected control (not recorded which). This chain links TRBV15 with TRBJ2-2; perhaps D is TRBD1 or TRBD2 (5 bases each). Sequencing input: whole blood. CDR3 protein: CATSLGRGVAGELFF. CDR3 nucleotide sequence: TGTGCCACCAGCTTAGGAAGGGGAGTCGCCGGGGAGCTGTTTTTT.